This is a list of T cell receptor beta chains from one sample in a study of CD8 T cells in cerebrospinal fluid in Alzheimer's disease. Reanalyzing the 10x single-cell sequencing reads, TCRdb keeps one entry per CDR3 protein, without DNA. In all, the sample yields approximately 540 distinct CDR3 sequences. The sequenced sample was cerebrospinal fluid. The receptors come from a human donor with Parkinson's disease. Both conserved end residues are part of each CDR3. Fields, in order: clone size, J gene, CDR3 length, V gene, CDR3 protein. Size tells how often a clone was seen, or its class if it is expanded.

>large|TRBJ2-2|15|TRBV2
CASSEREANTGELFF
>medium-sized|TRBJ2-5|16|TRBV11-1
CASSLEPTALLGTQYF
>large|TRBJ2-4|17|TRBV11-2
CASSLGVSGAAKNIQYF
>hyperexpanded|TRBJ2-2|14|TRBV24-1
CATSDLTDTGELFF
>medium-sized|TRBJ1-4|14|TRBV3-1
CASTPSATNEKLFF
>large|TRBJ1-1|13|TRBV20-1
CSAAADGNTEAFF
>medium-sized|TRBJ2-3|13|TRBV2
CASSGLASDTQYF
>large|TRBJ1-1|15|TRBV5-1
CASSPREGANTEAFF
>medium-sized|TRBJ2-3|14|TRBV19
CASTPSGSTDTQYF
>large|TRBJ2-2|15|TRBV5-1
CASSPWRGDTGELFF
>large|TRBJ2-7|11|TRBV28
CASSLVDEQYF
>medium-sized|TRBJ2-1|12|TRBV9
CASSRGTAEQFF
>large|TRBJ1-6|15|TRBV6-2/TRBV6-3
CASSSSPDRNSPLHF
>medium-sized|TRBJ1-2|14|TRBV2
CASSAYEAGDGYTF
>medium-sized|TRBJ1-1|14|TRBV19
CATSTRGANTEAFF
>large|TRBJ2-5|18|TRBV18
CASSPPRFDKEKQETQYF
>medium-sized|TRBJ2-5|12|TRBV6-1
CASRRNQETQYF
>large|TRBJ2-2|14|TRBV6-2/TRBV6-3
CASSWLPNTGELFF
>medium-sized|TRBJ1-1|12|TRBV12-3/TRBV12-4
CASSLSRTEAFF
>large|TRBJ2-7|14|TRBV7-8
CASSLDQGTHEQYF
>large|TRBJ2-1|14|TRBV10-2
CASSESGGYNEQFF
>large|TRBJ2-7|15|TRBV7-9
CASSPALGPADEQYF